Detailed here is one T cell receptor beta chain. Antigen unknown. This specimen belongs to a study of CD8 T cells in Susac syndrome. Between the trimmed V and J ends, which lost 0 bases and 2 bases, there was a span of 7 bases. Germline V gene data show CDR1 as MNHEY and CDR2 as SMNVEV (reference sequence). The CDR3 covers 14 residues. Recently defined diagnostic criteria for definite or probable disease were fulfilled by Susac syndrome patients. Whole-study results and caveats: Among active patients and in TEMRA cells, CD8+ clonal expansion in Susac reached its peak.

After extraction with the RNeasy kit, roughly 0.45 to 1 ug of the RNA was reverse transcribed using random hexamers. Coverage of TCR beta CDR3 amplification by immunoSEQ multiplex PCR extended to 54 Vbeta and 13 Jbeta. TCRdb re-analysed the immunoSEQ multiplex PCR reads in MiXCR, keeping a single row per CDR3 protein. The profile covers 80,000 or so distinct CDR3 sequences, with roughly 96% appearing a single time and more than 0.35% taken by the ten largest. Sequenced input: CD8+ T cells from PBMCs. This receptor was obtained from a human donor with Susac syndrome. The chain is built from TRBV27 and TRBJ2-5; D unresolved. CDR3 in amino acids: CASSLSVGQETQYF. The CDR3 DNA is TGTGCCAGCAGTTTATCGGTGGGACAAGAGACCCAGTACTTC.